The 31 T cell receptor beta chains in this list originate from one sample, sequenced in a study of T cells after yellow fever vaccination (dated by TCRdb to between 2018 and 2021). The library came from 5' RACE. The run used an Illumina HiSeq 2500. TCRdb handled the public reads itself, with Q25 trimming in fastp and clone calling in MiXCR, and kept productive beta chains. Rows with one shared CDR3 protein collapse into an entry with the most common genes and DNA. The sample table records 450,000 to 650,000 distinct CDR3 sequences; about a fifth of these occur just once. About 15% of the sample comes from the top ten. According to the study, the label for this sample's treatment or condition signals: live attenuated yellow fever vaccine strain. The specimen comprised PBMCs, sampled more than 20 days after the first yellow fever vaccination. The receptors shown here come from a man aged 18 to 35 who received the YFV17D yellow fever vaccine.

There are a few counts of this clonotype. This chain joins TRBV3-1 and TRBJ1-1; TRBD1 might be the D (6 bases). V lost 3 bases to trimming and J lost 8 bases, with 10 bases between them. This CDR3 is 12 amino acids long. The V gene's germline CDR1 is LGHDT and CDR2 YNNKEL (reference sequence). CDR3: CASSHGGGEAFF. The CDR3, as DNA: TGTGCCAGCAGCCATGGAGGGGGGGAAGCTTTCTTT.

V gene TRBV20-1 combines with J gene TRBJ2-7; possibly TRBD1 for D (6 bases). Trimming removed 3 bases from V and 4 bases from J, with 16 bases in between. Germline CDR1 reads DFQATT; CDR2 reads SNEGSKA (reference sequence). The CDR3 has 14 amino acids. The CDR3 DNA reads TGCAGTGCTAGGGGATCAGGGGCGCGATACGAGCAGTACTTC. Translation: CSARGSGARYEQYF.

DNA for the CDR3: TGTGCCAGCAGGGGACCAAGCTCCTACAATGAGCAGTTCTTC. Translation gives CASRGPSSYNEQFF. The rearrangement uses TRBV6-1 and TRBJ2-1; either TRBD1 or TRBD2 may fit D (5 bases each). V gave up 6 bases and J gave up 0 bases, with 9 bases separating them. The germline CDR1 and CDR2 sequences are MNHNS and SASEGT. The CDR3 length is 14 residues.

This clonotype was seen a handful of times. The chain joins TRBV20-1 to TRBJ2-3; no reliable D call. This CDR3 has 16 residues. CDR1 and CDR2 (germline): DFQATT, SNEGSKA (reference sequence). The V end was cut by 2 bases, the J end by 2 bases, with 17 bases between. The CDR3 loop reads CSARSSEYYVTDTQYF. In nucleotides, the CDR3 is TGCAGTGCTAGATCTAGTGAATACTATGTCACAGATACGCAGTATTTT.

The rearrangement uses TRBV9 and TRBJ2-2, with 10 bases aligning to TRBD2. Germline CDR1 is SGDLS and CDR2 is YYNGEE. With 0 bases clipped from V and 7 bases from J, the junction kept 9 bases outside the gene matches. CDR3 length: 17 amino acids. The CDR3 bases are TGTGCCAGCAGCGTAGCCGGACTAGCGGCAGGGCGCGGGGAGCTGTTTTTT. Its translation is CASSVAGLAAGRGELFF. The full variable domain, its missing parts supplied by reference TRBV9 and TRBJ2-2, is DSGVTQTPKHLITATGQRVTLRCSPRSGDLSVYWYQQSLDQGLQFLIQYYNGEERAKGNILERFSAQQFPDLHSELNLSSLELGDSALYFCASSVAGLAAGRGELFFGEGSRLTVL.

The chain combines TRBV28 with TRBJ2-5, with TRBD2 identical over 8 bases. From germline, CDR1 is MDHEN and CDR2 SYDVKM. This CDR3 has 13 residues. The V and J ends lost 8 bases and 4 bases, in that order; junction bases with no gene match: 6. The CDR3 here is CASREGTIETQYF. The DNA for the CDR3 is TGTGCCAGCCGGGAGGGAACGATAGAGACCCAGTACTTC.

A few counts support this clonotype. The V call is TRBV11-2, the J call TRBJ2-7; 10 positions agree with TRBD2. The CDR3 totals 15 residues. V gave up 4 bases and J gave up 4 bases; unmatched junction bases: 7. In germline, CDR1 is SGHAT, CDR2 FQNNGV. CDR3 DNA: TGTGCCAGCAGCTCATGGGCTAGCGGGGGTTACGAGCAGTACTTC. It is translated as CASSSWASGGYEQYF.

The rearrangement joins TRBV15 to TRBJ1-4; D uncertain. V was pared by 0 bases and J by 12 bases, with 8 bases between. The CDR3 has 12 amino acids. The germline gives CDR1 LNHNV, CDR2 YYDKDF (reference sequence). The CDR3 protein is CATSRDGRQLFF. The CDR3 DNA reads as TGTGCCACCAGCAGAGATGGGCGGCAACTGTTTTTT.

This clonotype has just a few counts. The chain combines TRBV4-1 with TRBJ1-5, with 8 bases that match TRBD1. The CDR3 runs 16 residues. Germline CDR1 and CDR2: MGHRA and YSYEKL. The trim removed 2 bases at V and 6 bases at J, leaving 9 bases unmatched. The CDR3 spells CASSQPTGGSGQPQHF. Written as DNA, the CDR3 is TGCGCCAGCAGCCAACCCACAGGGGGTTCGGGTCAGCCCCAGCATTTT.

This clonotype was counted ten times or more. One end of the junction fails to match germline, which may point to a read error. V gene TRBV5-1 combines with J gene TRBJ2-1; possible D gene TRBD2, 6 bases. Germline V lookup: CDR1 SGHRS, CDR2 YFSETQ. This CDR3 has 13 residues. The CDR3 coding sequence is TGTGCTAGCAGCTTAGGAGGGTACAATGAGCAGTTCTTC. The encoded protein is CASSLGGYNEQFF.

This clonotype appeared a few times. The chain carries TRBV12-3 or TRBV12-4 and TRBJ2-3, with TRBD1 matching over 7 bases. V shed 7 bases, J shed 1 base, and the junction held 14 bases outside the gene matches. The CDR3 covers 17 residues. The chain's CDR3 is CASTLNFGQDRTDTQYF. The CDR3 DNA follows: TGTGCCAGCACCCTTAACTTCGGACAGGACCGCACAGATACGCAGTATTTT.

This clonotype appeared a few times. The chain links TRBV7-2 to TRBJ2-4; 8 positions match TRBD2. The germline gives CDR1 SGHTA, CDR2 FQGNSA. V lost 1 base to trimming and J lost 3 bases; unmatched junction nucleotides: 5. The length of the CDR3 is 16 residues. Here the CDR3 DNA reads TGTGCCAGCAGCTTAGTGTGGCGGGGGGTCAAAAACATTCAGTACTTC. Protein sequence: CASSLVWRGVKNIQYF.

The chain has TRBV9 and TRBJ2-7, with D possibly TRBD1 on 6 matching bases. The V gene lost 3 bases and the J gene lost 5 bases, with 12 bases spanning the gap. CDR1 is SGDLS and CDR2 is YYNGEE in the germline V gene. This CDR3 is 13 amino acids long. In DNA, the CDR3 is TGTGCCAGCAGCGAAGGGGGACGGGACGAGCAGTACTTC. Translation gives CASSEGGRDEQYF. Variable domain in full (rest from reference TRBV9 and TRBJ2-7): DSGVTQTPKHLITATGQRVTLRCSPRSGDLSVYWYQQSLDQGLQFLIQYYNGEERAKGNILERFSAQQFPDLHSELNLSSLELGDSALYFCASSEGGRDEQYFGPGTRLTVT.

This clonotype was seen more than once but under ten times. The chain is built from TRBV20-1 and TRBJ2-5; 8 bases map to TRBD2. CDR3 length: 13 amino acids. Unmatched junction bases numbered 9, after V lost 5 bases and J lost 7 bases. Germline V gene data show CDR1 as DFQATT and CDR2 as SNEGSKA (reference sequence). CDR3 amino acids: CSAPPAGARTQYF. The CDR3 DNA follows: TGCAGTGCTCCCCCAGCGGGGGCCCGGACCCAGTACTTC.

This clonotype was detected many times. The chain has TRBV7-2 and TRBJ1-6; D gene ambiguous. CDR3 length: 13 residues. Germline V lookup: CDR1 SGHTA, CDR2 FQGNSA. Trimming removed 3 bases at V and 7 bases at J, with 7 bases between. CDR3 bases: TGTGCCAGCAGCTTGGGTCAAAATTCACCCCTCCACTTT. It is translated as CASSLGQNSPLHF.

The chain couples TRBV13 to TRBJ2-3, with 11 bases identical to TRBD1. Germline values: CDR1 PRHDT, CDR2 FYEKMQ (reference sequence). The CDR3 has 17 amino acids. The J segment lost 2 bases and the V segment lost 5 bases, leaving 9 bases of the junction unmatched. CDR3 nucleotide sequence: TGTGCCAGCAGCCCCCGGACAGGGGGCGACCACACAGATACGCAGTATTTT. It encodes CASSPRTGGDHTDTQYF. The full variable domain, with the rest looked up from reference TRBV13 and TRBJ2-3, is AAGVIQSPRHLIKEKRETATLKCYPIPRHDTVYWYQQGPGQDPQFLISFYEKMQSDKGSIPDRFSAQQFSDYHSELNMSSLELGDSALYFCASSPRTGGDHTDTQYFGPGTRLTVL.

This clonotype has more than one count but fewer than ten. This sequence joins TRBV7-2 and TRBJ2-7; no definite D call. The CDR3 is 14 residues long. V was clipped by 2 bases and J by 2 bases, with 10 bases between them. Germline V gene lookup returns CDR1 SGHTA and CDR2 FQGNSA. The CDR3 reads CASSLNGKAYEQYF. The CDR3 nucleotides read TGTGCCAGCAGCTTAAACGGCAAAGCCTACGAGCAGTACTTC.

This clonotype showed up just a few times. The chain is built from TRBV20-1 and TRBJ1-6; possibly TRBD1 for D (6 bases). Germline CDR1 reads DFQATT; CDR2 reads SNEGSKA (reference sequence). Trimming removed 1 base from V and 3 bases from J, with 10 bases in between. The CDR3 has 15 amino acids. The CDR3 here is CSARGTAHYNSPLHF. The CDR3 DNA follows: TGCAGTGCTAGAGGGACAGCGCACTATAATTCACCCCTCCACTTT.

The chain combines TRBV5-4 with TRBJ2-7, with D maybe TRBD2 (7 bases). Trimming left V 4 bases short and J 3 bases short, with 20 bases between. Germline assignment: CDR1 SGHNT and CDR2 YYREEE (reference sequence). The CDR3 extends over 16 amino acids. CDR3 nucleotides: TGTGCCAGCAGCCCTTCGGGGGGCGCAGGAATCTACGAGCAGTACTTC. It encodes CASSPSGGAGIYEQYF.

The V gene is TRBV20-1, the J gene TRBJ2-5; D gene ambiguous. Deletions cut 8 bases from V and 4 bases from J, with 8 bases between. This CDR3 spans 10 amino acids. Germline V gives CDR1 DFQATT, CDR2 SNEGSKA (reference sequence). This CDR3 reads CSPLGETQYF. The CDR3 coding sequence is TGCAGTCCCTTGGGAGAGACCCAGTACTTC.

The chain's CDR3 is CASSSRQGWANTEAFF. CDR3 DNA: TGTGCCAGCAGCTCGAGACAGGGGTGGGCCAACACTGAAGCTTTCTTT. This chain uses TRBV7-8 with TRBJ1-1; 8 nucleotides line up with TRBD1. CDR1 SGHVS and CDR2 FQNEAQ come from the germline V gene. The junction had 9 bases not matched to a gene; V was cut back by 4 bases and J by 2 bases. The length of the CDR3 is 16 residues.

This clonotype has a handful of counts. V and J are TRBV4-1 and TRBJ2-1; 7 bases fit TRBD1. The V gene's germline CDR1 is MGHRA and CDR2 YSYEKL. J lost 13 bases, V lost 2 bases, and 8 bases had no gene match. This CDR3 contains 13 residues. CDR3 in DNA: TGCGCCAGCAGCCAAACGGGGACAGATAGACAGTTCTTC. The encoded protein is CASSQTGTDRQFF.

There are a few counts of this clonotype. V gene TRBV12-3 or TRBV12-4 combines with J gene TRBJ2-7; D may match TRBD1 or TRBD2 (5 bases each). Trimming stripped 7 bases from V and 0 bases from J, with 16 bases between. The CDR3 sequence is 15 residues long. The CDR3 spells CASTLGDPTSYEQYF. As DNA, the CDR3 is TGTGCCAGCACCCTGGGGGACCCTACCTCCTACGAGCAGTACTTC.

The V and J genes are TRBV5-1 and TRBJ1-4; D unclear. The CDR3 length is 15 residues. Germline lookup yields CDR1 SGHRS and CDR2 YFSETQ. V was shortened by 1 base and J by 0 bases, with 7 bases between the two germline ends. DNA for the CDR3: TGCGCCAGCAGCTTGTTTGGGACAACTAATGAAAAACTGTTTTTT. Translating gives CASSLFGTTNEKLFF.

The table lists this clonotype with a few counts. This sequence joins TRBV6-4 and TRBJ2-2, with a weak D call TRBD2 (6 bases). The CDR3 covers 15 residues. V lost 6 bases and J 2 bases, leaving 13 bases between the germline ends. From germline, CDR1 is MRHNA and CDR2 SNTAGT. For the CDR3, the DNA is TGTGCCAGCAGCCCTGAGGGACTTAACACCGGGGAGCTGTTTTTT. Protein: CASSPEGLNTGELFF.

In its sample, this clonotype was seen once. This chain links TRBV9 with TRBJ2-5; tentatively, D is TRBD1 (6 bases). The V gene lost 3 bases and the J gene lost 7 bases, with 16 bases spanning the gap. The CDR3 contains 14 residues. CDR1 SGDLS and CDR2 YYNGEE come from the germline V gene. As DNA, the CDR3 is TGTGCCAGCAGCGCCCTTGTGGGGGCGGGGACCCAGTACTTC. This sequence encodes CASSALVGAGTQYF.

The rearrangement joins TRBV27 to TRBJ2-7, with a possible D match to TRBD1 (6 bases). The CDR3 is 15 amino acids. CDR1 MNHEY and CDR2 SMNVEV come from the germline V gene (reference sequence). Trimming took 6 bases from V and 0 from J, leaving 15 bases between them. CDR3 in DNA: TGTGCCAGCAGAGTTACAGGGTATAGCTCCTACGAGCAGTACTTC. Encoded protein: CASRVTGYSSYEQYF.

The chain is built from TRBV5-6 and TRBJ2-3; D may be TRBD2 (6 bases). CDR1 and CDR2 from the germline V gene are SGHDT and YYEEEE. This CDR3 is built from 13 residues. The V end lost 5 bases, the J end lost 7 bases, and 14 bases lay between the germline ends. Written as DNA, the CDR3 is TGTGCCAGCAGTTGGCCGGGGGAGAATACGCAGTATTTT. This encodes CASSWPGENTQYF.

This clonotype showed up just a few times. V usage is TRBV6-5 and J usage is TRBJ2-1; possible D gene TRBD2, 6 bases. V was trimmed by 2 bases and J by 8 bases, leaving 16 bases between them. The CDR3 length is 15 residues. Germline CDR1 and CDR2: MNHEY and SVGAGI. DNA for the CDR3: TGTGCCAGCAGTTACCCAGCGGGCGGACGGCATGAGCAGTTCTTC. Protein: CASSYPAGGRHEQFF.

The chain uses TRBV7-2 and TRBJ1-3; D gene unclear. CDR1 SGHTA and CDR2 FQGNSA come from the germline V gene. The CDR3 runs 14 residues. Trimming removed 0 bases from V and 3 bases from J, with 6 bases in between. CDR3 protein: CASSLAGFGNTIYF. The CDR3 DNA is TGTGCCAGCAGCTTAGCCGGGTTTGGAAACACCATATATTTT.

This clonotype occurred a few times. The chain carries TRBV5-1 and TRBJ1-1, with TRBD1 as a possible D gene (5 bases). The V and J ends lost 2 bases and 5 bases respectively, with 16 bases between them. In germline, CDR1 is SGHRS, CDR2 YFSETQ. The CDR3 is 15 residues long. The CDR3 loop reads CASSLIEGRITEAFF. The CDR3 nucleotides are TGCGCCAGCAGCTTAATAGAGGGGCGGATTACTGAAGCTTTCTTT.